This is a list of T cell receptor beta chains from one sample in a study of T-cell reconstitution after alpha-beta-depleted transplantation in children. In TCRdb, the PCR reads were re-called with MiXCR into one record per CDR3 protein. This sample carries some 240,000 distinct CDR3 sequences, approximately 9.7% of them seen once, and the ten largest clones take over 4.5%. Sequenced material: PBMCs from the stem cell graft donor, taken from the stem cell graft. These receptors were taken from a human donor who donated a stem cell graft to a child with SCID. CDR3s include the opening cysteine and the closing phenylalanine or tryptophan. D genes are given only for firm matches. The size of a clone is reported for some rows only, either as once, few or many, or as a class for expanded clones.

V gene,J gene,clone size,D gene,CDR3 DNA,CDR3 protein
TRBV7-9,TRBJ2-3,many,.,TGTGCCAGCAGCTATATCACAGATACGCAGTATTTT,CASSYITDTQYF
TRBV19,TRBJ2-1,.,.,TGTGCCAGTAGTATAGTTCCAGGGGACAATGAGCAGTTCTTC,CASSIVPGDNEQFF
TRBV6-4,TRBJ2-3,.,TRBD2,TGTGCCAGCAGTGGAAGGGCTAGCGGGGGAGCTGATACGCAGTATTTT,CASSGRASGGADTQYF
TRBV20-1,TRBJ1-2,many,TRBD1,TGCAGTGCTAGACAACCGCCCACCTGGACAGGGGCTGGCTACACCTTC,CSARQPPTWTGAGYTF
TRBV7-5,TRBJ1-1,.,.,.,CISVSEAHRPEGQGVTEAFF
TRBV12-3/TRBV12-4,TRBJ1-1,many,.,TGTGCCAGCAGTTTTGCCGAGAAAAGTGAAGCTTTCTTT,CASSFAEKSEAFF
TRBV7-9,TRBJ2-7,many,.,TGTGCCAGCAGCTTTGGGGGCGCGTACGGCGAGCAGTACTTC,CASSFGGAYGEQYF
TRBV28,TRBJ2-6,.,.,TGTGCCAGCGCTCTTGGGGGGGCAGGGAAGCGCTCTGGGGCCAACGTCCTGACTTTC,CASALGGAGKRSGANVLTF
TRBV3-1,TRBJ1-1,many,.,TGTGCCAGCAGCCAAGACGGCGATATGAACACTGAAGCTTTCTTT,CASSQDGDMNTEAFF
TRBV20-1,TRBJ2-3,.,.,TGCAGTGCTAGAGATTTTAGCCGCACAGATACGCAGTATTTT,CSARDFSRTDTQYF
TRBV20-1,TRBJ1-4,many,.,TGCAGTGCTAGAAATCAGAGGGCTACTAATGAAAAACTGTTTTTT,CSARNQRATNEKLFF
TRBV20-1,TRBJ2-1,many,TRBD2,TGCAGTGCTACCACCAGCGGGGGCTCAGGCCAGCAGTTCTTC,CSATTSGGSGQQFF
TRBV20-1,TRBJ1-5,many,TRBD1,TGCAGTGCTTGGGGAGGACAGGGGAGTCAGCCCCAGCATTTT,CSAWGGQGSQPQHF
TRBV5-1,TRBJ2-7,many,.,TGCGCCAGCAGCTTCCGTTCGATTACAGGGTTCGAGCAGTACTTC,CASSFRSITGFEQYF
TRBV10-3,TRBJ2-5,few,.,TGTGCCATCAGTGAGTTACTAGGCGGGGAGGAGACCCAGTACTTC,CAISELLGGEETQYF
TRBV18,TRBJ2-3,many,.,TGTGCCAGCTCACCCGACGACACATTTGGAGATACGCAGTATTTT,CASSPDDTFGDTQYF
TRBV5-6,TRBJ2-4,many,.,TGTGCCAGCAGCTTGTCGGCCACAGGGAGTATACTAGCCAAAAACATTCAGTACTTC,CASSLSATGSILAKNIQYF
TRBV27,TRBJ2-2,many,.,TGTGCCAGCAGTTCGTCTCCGTCGACCGCCGACACCGGGGAGCTGTTTTTT,CASSSSPSTADTGELFF
TRBV20-1,TRBJ1-4,.,.,TGCAGTGCTAGAGAGGGCAGGGTTGGTGGTAATGAAAAACTGTTTTTT,CSAREGRVGGNEKLFF